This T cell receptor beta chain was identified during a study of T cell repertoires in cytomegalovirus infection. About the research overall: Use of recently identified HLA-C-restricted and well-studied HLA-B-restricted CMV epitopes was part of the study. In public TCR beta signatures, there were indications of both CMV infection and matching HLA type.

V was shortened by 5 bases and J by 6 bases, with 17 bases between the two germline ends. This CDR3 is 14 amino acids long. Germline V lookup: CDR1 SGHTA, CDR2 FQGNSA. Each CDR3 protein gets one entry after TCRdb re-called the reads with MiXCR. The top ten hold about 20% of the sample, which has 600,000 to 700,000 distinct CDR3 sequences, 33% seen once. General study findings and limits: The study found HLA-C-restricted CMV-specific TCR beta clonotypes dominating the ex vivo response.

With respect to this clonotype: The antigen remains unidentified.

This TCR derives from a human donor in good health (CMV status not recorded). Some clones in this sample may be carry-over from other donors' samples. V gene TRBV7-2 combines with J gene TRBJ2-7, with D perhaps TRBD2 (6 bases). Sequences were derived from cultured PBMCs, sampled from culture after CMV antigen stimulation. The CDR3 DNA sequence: TGTGCCAGCAGCCTGCGGGGCGGGGTGGGCGAGCAGTACTTC. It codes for CASSLRGGVGEQYF.